This T cell receptor beta chain emerged from a study of T cell responses to AZD1222 COVID-19 vaccine. Broader study findings: Spike as a whole was targeted by vaccine-associated CD4 TCRs, dominant at 160-218 and 743-854.

The data were produced by immunoSEQ multiplex PCR, yet TCRdb's version contains in-frame clones alone and is incomplete. The sample yields roughly 200,000 clones, 91% seen once. The trim removed 1 base at V and 9 bases at J, leaving 9 bases unmatched. Germline V gene data show CDR1 as SGHNT and CDR2 as YENEEA. The CDR3 length is 15 residues. Details on this clone: The antigen is undetermined.

The material was peripheral blood, obtained 28 days after the second AZD1222 dose. The rearrangement uses TRBV11-3 and TRBJ1-5; 7 bases fit TRBD1. The sequence was collected from an adult who received the AZD1222 COVID-19 vaccine. The CDR3 nucleotides are TGTGCCAGCAGCTTAGTAAAGACAGGGACCCGGCCCCAGCATTTT. It translates to CASSLVKTGTRPQHF.